One sample yielded the 16 T cell receptor beta chains listed below, sequenced in a study of T cell responses to AZD1222 COVID-19 vaccine. Clones were read by immunoSEQ multiplex PCR, and TCRdb kept only the in-frame ones, dropping some. Among under 140,000 clones listed, 85% to 95% were seen once. The source material was peripheral blood, sampled on day 0 of AZD1222 vaccination. These receptors were obtained from an adult in good health.

This clone was detected only once. The gene calls are TRBV29-1 and TRBJ1-2; D unresolved. This CDR3 region has 12 residues. V dropped 0 bases and J dropped 8 bases, with 10 bases sitting between them. The germline V gene encodes CDR1 SQVTM and CDR2 ANQGSEA. The DNA for the CDR3 is TGCAGCGTTGAAGATAATAGTGGGGGCTACACCTTC. It encodes CSVEDNSGGYTF.

The genes are TRBV5-4 and TRBJ1-6; a weak D match, TRBD1 (5 bases). CDR3 length equals 16 residues. Trimming shortened V by 1 base and J by 0 bases, and 8 bases separated the two germline ends. Looked up from germline, CDR1 is SGHNT and CDR2 is YYREEE (reference sequence). The CDR3 DNA is TGTGCCAGCAGCTTGTTCGGGGGCTCCTATAATTCACCCCTCCACTTT. Its translation: CASSLFGGSYNSPLHF.

The chain recombines TRBV11-2 with TRBJ2-7, with a weak D call TRBD1 (6 bases). Germline-derived CDR1 and CDR2 are SGHAT and FQNNGV. The V gene lost 5 bases and the J gene lost 6 bases, with 29 bases spanning the gap. The CDR3 is 18 amino acids. This CDR3 reads CASSRLQGPTVAFLEQYF. The CDR3 DNA reads as TGTGCCAGCAGCCGCTTACAGGGCCCAACTGTGGCCTTTCTCGAGCAGTACTTC.

This sequence joins TRBV18 and TRBJ2-6; tentative D call: TRBD1 (6 bases). Germline V gene lookup returns CDR1 KGHSH and CDR2 LQKENI. Trimming shortened V by 5 bases and J by 1 base, and 9 bases separated the two germline ends. This CDR3 spans 15 amino acids. This CDR3 reads CASSGGRSGANVLTF. CDR3 DNA sequence: TGTGCCAGCTCAGGGGGCCGGTCTGGGGCCAACGTCCTGACTTTC.

This chain links TRBV7-9 with TRBJ2-1; 9 bases are shared with TRBD1. Germline V CDR1 and CDR2: SEHNR, FQNEAQ (reference sequence). CDR3 length: 15 residues. V was clipped by 1 base and J by 3 bases; unmatched bases: 1. CDR3: CASSLGTGVYNEQFF. Here the CDR3 DNA reads TGTGCCAGCAGCTTAGGGACAGGGGTCTACAATGAGCAGTTCTTC.

This chain connects TRBV9 to TRBJ1-5, with 8 bases identical to TRBD1. The CDR3 sequence is 17 residues long. Germline V CDR1 and CDR2: SGDLS, YYNGEE. V lost 4 bases and J lost 0; bases outside the gene matches: 9. The CDR3 bases are TGTGCCAGCAGCACCGGGACAGGACAGTATAGCAATCAGCCCCAGCATTTT. Translated, it gives CASSTGTGQYSNQPQHF. Filled out from reference TRBV9 and TRBJ1-5, the complete variable domain reads DSGVTQTPKHLITATGQRVTLRCSPRSGDLSVYWYQQSLDQGLQFLIQYYNGEERAKGNILERFSAQQFPDLHSELNLSSLELGDSALYFCASSTGTGQYSNQPQHFGDGTRLSIL.

The chain has TRBV19 and TRBJ1-6, with D possibly TRBD1 on 5 matching bases. V gave up 3 bases and J gave up 5 bases, with 11 bases separating them. The CDR3 covers 15 residues. CDR1 and CDR2 (germline): LNHDA, SQIVND (reference sequence). CDR3 loop: CASSMGGIDNSPLHF. The CDR3 DNA reads TGTGCCAGTAGTATGGGGGGGATCGATAATTCACCCCTCCACTTT.

V usage is TRBV28 and J usage is TRBJ1-5; D uncertain. The ends were cut back, 3 bases at V and 5 bases at J, with 8 bases in the middle. This CDR3 comprises 13 residues. Germline V gives CDR1 MDHEN, CDR2 SYDVKM. CDR3 amino acids: CASSFGEYQPQHF. The CDR3 nucleotides are TGTGCCAGCAGTTTCGGGGAGTATCAGCCCCAGCATTTT.

V is TRBV11-2 and J is TRBJ1-5, with unresolved D. This CDR3 region has 15 residues. Trimming took off 1 base at V and 0 bases at J, with 7 bases between the two ends. The V gene's germline CDR1 is SGHAT and CDR2 FQNNGV. This chain's CDR3 is CASSLGWSSNQPQHF. CDR3 bases: TGTGCCAGCAGCTTAGGCTGGTCTAGCAATCAGCCCCAGCATTTT.

J is TRBJ1-2 and V is TRBV12-3 or TRBV12-4; D is unresolved. The CDR3 runs 11 residues. The V end was cut by 1 base, the J end by 8 bases, with 5 bases between. The CDR3: CASSLEGGYTF. CDR3 nucleotide sequence: TGTGCCAGCAGTTTAGAGGGAGGCTACACCTTC.

J is TRBJ1-1 and V is TRBV5-6; 11 bases fit TRBD1. The CDR3 length is 16 residues. Looked up from germline, CDR1 is SGHDT and CDR2 is YYEEEE. The J segment lost 1 base and the V segment lost 2 bases, leaving 4 bases of the junction unmatched. CDR3 DNA sequence: TGTGCCAGCAGCTTTGGACAGGGGGCATGGAACACTGAAGCTTTCTTT. It yields the protein CASSFGQGAWNTEAFF.

The chain carries TRBV19 and TRBJ1-1; D gene ambiguous. The CDR3 loop spans 12 amino acids. Germline V lookup: CDR1 LNHDA, CDR2 SQIVND (reference sequence). Between the trimmed V and J ends, which lost 5 bases and 1 base, there was a span of 5 bases. The CDR3, as DNA: TGTGCCAGTAGTTTTGAGAACACTGAAGCTTTCTTT. This gives the protein CASSFENTEAFF.

This chain joins TRBV7-6 and TRBJ2-1; possible D gene TRBD2, 6 bases. There are 14 residues in the CDR3. Germline V gene lookup returns CDR1 SGHVS and CDR2 FNYEAQ. V lost 1 base, J lost 4 bases, and 8 bases lay in between. CDR3 sequence: CASSLGLAYNEQFF. The CDR3 DNA reads as TGTGCCAGCAGCTTAGGCCTAGCGTACAATGAGCAGTTCTTC.

The rearrangement joins TRBV5-1 to TRBJ1-2; 8 bases line up with TRBD1. The CDR3 is 15 residues long. V gave up 5 bases and J gave up 2 bases; unmatched junction bases: 8. Looked up from germline, CDR1 is SGHRS and CDR2 is YFSETQ. CDR3 nucleotides: TGCGCCAGCAGTCGCGGACAGGGAGGGAACTATGGCTACACCTTC. Translated: CASSRGQGGNYGYTF. The variable domain in full, completed from reference TRBV5-1 and TRBJ1-2, reads KAGVTQTPRYLIKTRGQQVTLSCSPISGHRSVSWYQQTPGQGLQFLFEYFSETQRNKGNFPGRFSGRQFSNSRSEMNVSTLELGDSALYLCASSRGQGGNYGYTFGSGTRLTVV.

This chain uses TRBV14 with TRBJ2-3; 11 positions agree with TRBD2. The ends lost 3 bases at V and 6 bases at J; junction bases unmatched: 5. Germline values: CDR1 SGHDN, CDR2 FVKESK. This CDR3 has 15 amino acids. The CDR3 region is CASSQTSGVADTQYF. CDR3 coding DNA: TGTGCCAGCAGCCAGACTAGCGGGGTTGCGGATACGCAGTATTTT.

The chain couples TRBV19 to TRBJ1-5; TRBD1 might be the D (5 bases). The CDR3 consists of 16 residues. Trimming pared 6 bases from V and 3 bases from J, leaving 18 bases between. CDR1 LNHDA and CDR2 SQIVND come from the germline V gene (reference sequence). In DNA form, the CDR3 reads TGTGCCAGTAGCTCCTTTACGGTGGGGGACAATCAGCCCCAGCATTTT. Protein: CASSSFTVGDNQPQHF.